This paragraph covers one T cell receptor beta chain sequence. This entry comes from a study of blood T cell repertoires in COVID-19. Study context: Both acute and convalescent COVID-19 samples were obtained from the United States, Italy and Spain. The analysed material was cDNA or gDNA that came from T cells, B-cell-depleted T cells, or PBMCs.

TCRdb's copy holds only in-frame clones and misses some; the assay was immunoSEQ multiplex PCR. The sample lists about 140,000 clones; 84% were seen once. Enrolment of Seattle patients took place during active infection, and they were followed longitudinally. Trimming took 4 bases from V and 5 from J; bases not matched to a gene: 10. CDR1 and CDR2 (germline): LGHNA, YNFKEQ. CDR3 size: 15 residues. The chain combines TRBV4-2 with TRBJ2-7; 8 nucleotides match TRBD2. The source material was peripheral blood. The sequence came from a man under 40 with COVID-19, enrolled during active disease. The CDR3 protein is CASSLSQREKDEQYF. CDR3 sequence (DNA): TGTGCCAGCAGCCTAAGTCAGCGGGAGAAGGACGAGCAGTACTTC.